This paragraph covers one T cell receptor beta chain sequence. Its antigen is not known. The time point here: cycle 4 day 1 (C4D1), after more than five weeks of nivolumab. Every patient relapsed after autologous stem cell transplantation, and brentuximab vedotin exposure varied. The method was immunoSEQ multiplex PCR; TCRdb's version includes in-frame clones alone and lacks a portion of them. Altogether about 9,700 clones are present, nearly 85% being singletons, with the ten largest covering under 55%. The sample comes from a study of PD-1 blockade in classical Hodgkin lymphoma. Broader study findings: Individuals initiating nivolumab under 1 year after ASCT were excluded. Whoever responded completely had baseline diversity much like that seen in newly diagnosed patients.

CDR3 size: 13 residues. Per germline, CDR1 LNHDA and CDR2 SQIVND (reference sequence). Trimming removed 7 bases at V and 4 bases at J, with 13 bases between. This receptor was identified in a human donor with classical Hodgkin lymphoma. Material: peripheral blood mononuclear cells (PBMCs), obtained before the fourth cycle of nivolumab. The V call is TRBV19, the J call TRBJ1-2, with D maybe TRBD1 (6 bases). This CDR3 reads CASTLRGGYGYTF. The CDR3 region has the DNA TGTGCCAGTACTCTTCGAGGGGGCTATGGCTACACCTTC.